This T cell receptor beta chain was retrieved from a study of T cell responses to AZD1222 COVID-19 vaccine. Assay used: immunoSEQ multiplex PCR; TCRdb lists only in-frame clones, some missing. Seen here are more than 150,000 clones, roughly nine tenths observed once, and the top ten hold more than 1.3%. Findings and caveats of the study: Donors in the cohort were predominantly white British and more often female, and clonal diversity was possibly underestimated.

A remark on this clone: The antigen remains unidentified.

This CDR3 comprises 16 residues. Losses at the gene ends were 1 base for V and 5 bases for J; bases not matched to a gene: 7. Per germline, CDR1 LGHDT and CDR2 YNNKEL (reference sequence). The receptor was isolated from an adult who received the AZD1222 COVID-19 vaccine. J is TRBJ1-5 and V is TRBV3-1 (or the pseudogene TRBV3-2); TRBD1 agrees at 8 bases. The sequenced sample was peripheral blood, obtained 28 days after the second AZD1222 dose. In nucleotides, the CDR3 is TGTGCCAGCAGCCAAGGCAGCGGGACAGGACATCAGCCCCAGCATTTT. Amino acids: CASSQGSGTGHQPQHF.